Listed below are T cell receptor beta chains from one sample, sequenced in a study of Graves' ophthalmopathy and Graves' hyperthyroidism. TCRdb reprocessed the multiplex PCR reads with MiXCR, giving one entry per CDR3 protein. The data show some 400,000 distinct CDR3 sequences, around 16% seen once. The source material was peripheral blood. These receptors all come from a woman in her late teens or twenties with Graves' ophthalmopathy. Both conserved end residues are part of each CDR3. The D gene is left open where the match is weak. The listing skips clone size in some rows; elsewhere it reads once, few, many or a size class.

j_call clone_size v_call d_call cdr3_nt cdr3_aa
TRBJ2-7 NA TRBV27 TRBD2 TGTGCCAGCAGTTTTAGCGGGAGGGTGAGGGAGCAGTACTTC CASSFSGRVREQYF
TRBJ2-7 many TRBV29-1 NA TGCAGCGTGAAACTAAGGCTTTCCTACGAGCAGTACTTC CSVKLRLSYEQYF
TRBJ1-2 NA TRBV18 TRBD1 TGTGCCAGCTCACCACTCACCAGGGACAGGATTAATAACTATGGCTACACCTTC CASSPLTRDRINNYGYTF
TRBJ2-7 many TRBV28 TRBD2 TGTGCCAGCAGTCTTAGAAGGCTAGCGGCCTACGAGCAGTACTTC CASSLRRLAAYEQYF
TRBJ2-7 once TRBV30 NA TGTGCCTGGAGTGTAGGGGTTGGGGCCTACGAGCAGTACTTC CAWSVGVGAYEQYF
TRBJ1-6 many TRBV28 NA TGTGCCAGCGTTTCGAGCTCCTATAATTCACCCCTCCACTTT CASVSSSYNSPLHF
TRBJ2-7 few TRBV12-3/TRBV12-4 NA TGTGCCAGCAGTTTGGGAGTGAGGGGCGAGCAGTACTTC CASSLGVRGEQYF
TRBJ2-2 NA TRBV12-3/TRBV12-4 NA TGTGCCAGCAGTTTAGTTACGGCTTCTTGGGCCGGGGAGCTGTTTTTT CASSLVTASWAGELFF
TRBJ2-2 many TRBV27 NA TGTGCCAGCAGTTCGATCCGGGACGGCTACAGCGGGGAGCTGTTTTTT CASSSIRDGYSGELFF
TRBJ2-7 many TRBV11-1 TRBD1 TGTGCCAGCAGCTCGAACGAGGGGTTAGGACAGGTCCTATCCTACGAGCAGTACTTC CASSSNEGLGQVLSYEQYF
TRBJ2-7 few TRBV7-2 TRBD1 TGTGCCAGCAGTAAAATGGGACAGGGGCCCTACGAGCAGTACTTC CASSKMGQGPYEQYF
TRBJ2-3 many TRBV12-3/TRBV12-4 TRBD2 TGTGCCAGCAGCCCCCCGAGCGGGAGGGCCCCAGATACGCAGTATTTT CASSPPSGRAPDTQYF
TRBJ2-2 many TRBV30 TRBD1 TGTGCCTGGAGTGTACGGGACAGGAACACCGGGGAGCTGTTTTTT CAWSVRDRNTGELFF
TRBJ1-5 many TRBV6-2/TRBV6-3 NA TGTGCCAGCAGCCGCCCAGGGGTAGATCAGCCCCAGCATTTT CASSRPGVDQPQHF
TRBJ1-1 NA TRBV6-1 NA TGTGCCAGCGGCCAAGTCTTGAACACTGAAGCTTTCTTT CASGQVLNTEAFF
TRBJ2-5 many TRBV6-5 NA TGTGCCAGCAGTTACTCGTCTGGTCAAGAGACCCAGTACTTC CASSYSSGQETQYF
TRBJ2-7 few TRBV7-2 NA TGTGCCAGCAGCTTACAACTCTACGAGCAGTACTTC CASSLQLYEQYF